These 16 T cell receptor beta chains share one sample of origin, sequenced in a study of cytomegalovirus exposure and HLA in healthy donors. This PCR relied on a set of 60 Vbeta primers and 13 Jbeta primers. Sequencing was performed with immunoSEQ multiplex PCR; in TCRdb, only in-frame clones are kept and a portion is missing. Of some 120,000 clones detected, around three quarters appear once; the ten largest clones hold 1%. Material: PBMCs. These receptors all stem from a man aged 35 to 55 in good health and CMV-seronegative.

V is TRBV18 and J is TRBJ2-6; a possible D gene is TRBD1 (5 bases). The V gene lost 1 base and the J gene lost 3 bases, with 7 bases spanning the gap. The CDR3 is 15 amino acids. Germline V gene sequence: CDR1 KGHSH, CDR2 LQKENI. The CDR3: CASSPQQGGANVLTF. As DNA, the CDR3 is TGTGCCAGCTCACCACAGCAGGGTGGGGCCAACGTCCTGACTTTC.

The chain couples TRBV6-6 to TRBJ2-5; D gene ambiguous. The CDR3 spans 12 residues. Germline V gives CDR1 MNHNY, CDR2 SVGAGI (reference sequence). Trimming took off 8 bases at V and 4 bases at J, with 11 bases between the two ends. The CDR3 DNA sequence: TGTGCCAGCGGCCAGCGTGCAGAGACCCAGTACTTC. Translation gives CASGQRAETQYF.

The chain is built from TRBV4-1 and TRBJ2-1; 7 bases fit TRBD1. This CDR3 has 14 amino acids. Germline V gene data show CDR1 as MGHRA and CDR2 as YSYEKL. Trimming at V came to 0 bases and at J to 7 bases, leaving 3 bases not matched to a gene. CDR3 nucleotides: TGCGCCAGCAGCCAAGAACACAGGGGAAATGAGCAGTTCTTC. The encoded protein is CASSQEHRGNEQFF.

The chain carries TRBV25-1 and TRBJ2-2; a weak D match, TRBD1 (6 bases). Trimming removed 1 base from V and 4 bases from J, with 13 bases in between. In germline, CDR1 is MGHDK, CDR2 SYGVNS. This CDR3 has 16 amino acids. Here the CDR3 reads CASSESRQGTTGELFF. DNA of the CDR3: TGTGCCAGCAGTGAATCGAGGCAGGGGACCACCGGGGAGCTGTTTTTT.

The J gene is TRBJ2-1, the V gene TRBV7-3, with 9 bases aligning to TRBD2. The length of the CDR3 is 17 residues. In germline, CDR1 is SGHTA, CDR2 FQGTGA. Germline trimming cut 1 base from V and 5 bases from J; bases unmatched to any gene: 9. The CDR3 sequence is CASSLKSSASGNNEQFF. The CDR3 nucleotides are TGTGCCAGCAGCTTAAAATCGTCGGCTAGCGGGAACAATGAGCAGTTCTTC. Complete variable domain (other parts from reference TRBV7-3 and TRBJ2-1): GAGVSQTPSNKVTEKGKYVELRCDPISGHTALYWYRQSLGQGPEFLIYFQGTGAADDSGLPNDRFFAVRPEGSVSTLKIQRTERGDSAVYLCASSLKSSASGNNEQFFGPGTRLTVL.

The CDR3 spells CASRGTSGNTGELFF. In nucleotides, the CDR3 is TGTGCCAGCAGAGGGACTAGCGGGAACACCGGGGAGCTGTTTTTT. The rearrangement links TRBV2 to TRBJ2-2, with 11 bases identical to TRBD2. The CDR3 contains 15 residues. V was clipped by 6 bases and J by 1 base; unmatched bases: 1. Germline values: CDR1 SNHLY, CDR2 FYNNEI. Looking up the rest from reference TRBV2 and TRBJ2-2 gives the full variable domain: EPEVTQTPSHQVTQMGQEVILRCVPISNHLYFYWYRQILGQKVEFLVSFYNNEISEKSEIFDDQFSVERPDGSNFTLKIRSTKLEDSAMYFCASRGTSGNTGELFFGEGSRLTVL.

The chain uses TRBV5-1 and TRBJ1-5, with D unresolved. From germline, CDR1 is SGHRS and CDR2 YFSETQ. The CDR3 runs 14 residues. V lost 0 bases, J lost 5 bases, and 9 bases lay in between. In DNA form, the CDR3 reads TGCGCCAGCAGCTTGGAGGGAGGCGATCAGCCCCAGCATTTT. This translates into CASSLEGGDQPQHF.

V and J are TRBV10-3 and TRBJ2-2; 8 nucleotides line up with TRBD2. J gave up 6 bases and V 2 bases, and 8 bases lay outside the gene matches. This CDR3 contains 16 residues. Germline V gene sequence: CDR1 ENHRY, CDR2 SYGVKD. CDR3 amino acids: CAISEGVAGGPGELFF. The CDR3 DNA reads TGTGCCATCAGTGAGGGAGTGGCGGGGGGCCCCGGGGAGCTGTTTTTT.

V is TRBV5-1 and J is TRBJ2-3, with a weak D call TRBD1 (6 bases). The CDR3 extends over 14 amino acids. The germline V and J ends were trimmed by 0 bases and 4 bases, with 9 bases remaining between them. Germline V gene lookup returns CDR1 SGHRS and CDR2 YFSETQ. CDR3 in DNA: TGCGCCAGCAGCTTGGTCCAGGGGCCAGATACGCAGTATTTT. This codes for CASSLVQGPDTQYF.

V is TRBV11-2 and J is TRBJ2-1; 9 bases are shared with TRBD2. V was pared by 3 bases and J by 3 bases, with 9 bases of the junction left unmatched. The CDR3 loop spans 17 amino acids. The germline V gene encodes CDR1 SGHAT and CDR2 FQNNGV. The CDR3 here is CASSLRGGGAGYNEQFF. The CDR3 bases are TGTGCCAGCAGCTTGCGGGGCGGGGGGGCTGGCTACAATGAGCAGTTCTTC.

V gene TRBV6-6 combines with J gene TRBJ2-1; 9 nucleotides agree with TRBD1. Trimming at V came to 5 bases and at J to 2 bases, leaving 4 bases not matched to a gene. The CDR3 contains 15 residues. Germline V gives CDR1 MNHNY, CDR2 SVGAGI (reference sequence). The CDR3 bases are TGTGCCAGCAGTCCACAGGGGGCAACCTACAATGAGCAGTTCTTC. It translates to CASSPQGATYNEQFF.

The gene calls are TRBV28 and TRBJ1-2; D is perhaps TRBD1 (5 bases). Germline V gene lookup returns CDR1 MDHEN and CDR2 SYDVKM. Trimming pared 10 bases from V and 4 bases from J, leaving 25 bases between. The CDR3 is 16 residues long. CDR3 amino acids: CAIPKSGATGGYGYTF. The CDR3 DNA is TGTGCCATCCCCAAATCCGGGGCGACGGGGGGCTATGGCTACACCTTC.

The chain carries TRBV2 and TRBJ2-2; a possible D gene is TRBD2 (6 bases). Germline V gives CDR1 SNHLY, CDR2 FYNNEI. This CDR3 has 15 residues. V lost 8 bases and J lost 3, with 16 bases in between. The CDR3 DNA reads TGTGCCAGCGATCCCCTTGGGGGGTACACCGGGGAGCTGTTTTTT. Its protein product is CASDPLGGYTGELFF. The entire variable domain, with the rest obtained from reference TRBV2 and TRBJ2-2, is as follows: EPEVTQTPSHQVTQMGQEVILRCVPISNHLYFYWYRQILGQKVEFLVSFYNNEISEKSEIFDDQFSVERPDGSNFTLKIRSTKLEDSAMYFCASDPLGGYTGELFFGEGSRLTVL.

The J gene is TRBJ2-2, the V gene TRBV28, with TRBD1 as a possible D gene (6 bases). This CDR3 contains 16 residues. CDR1 and CDR2 from the germline V gene are MDHEN and SYDVKM. Deletions cut 6 bases from V and 4 bases from J, with 18 bases between. As DNA, the CDR3 is TGTGCCAGCAGCCTCGGGACACTTAGGGGCACCGGGGAGCTGTTTTTT. Encoded protein: CASSLGTLRGTGELFF.

The chain has TRBV28 and TRBJ1-1; D is ambiguous. Germline V CDR1 and CDR2: MDHEN, SYDVKM. The CDR3 runs to 13 residues. The V and J ends lost 2 bases and 1 base respectively, with 5 bases between them. The CDR3 nucleotides are TGTGCCAGCAGTTTACGGTGGAACACTGAAGCTTTCTTT. It specifies CASSLRWNTEAFF.

V gene TRBV5-1 combines with J gene TRBJ1-6, with TRBD1 matching over 8 bases. This CDR3 spans 14 amino acids. V was pared by 0 bases and J by 7 bases, with 0 bases of the junction left unmatched. Germline loops: CDR1 SGHRS, CDR2 YFSETQ. CDR3 nucleotide sequence: TGCGCCAGCAGCTTGGACAGGGGGAATTCACCCCTCCACTTT. This translates into CASSLDRGNSPLHF.